The text below deals with one T cell receptor (beta chain). Its target is unknown. The CDR3 has 22 amino acids. The donors were healthy bone marrow donors. This sample is drawn from a study of cytomegalovirus exposure and HLA in healthy donors. Findings and limits, study-wide: HLA alleles showed associations with 15,000 to 20,000 TCR beta sequences in a later analysis, at a 0.05 false discovery rate.

Primers: 60 Vbeta forward and 13 Jbeta reverse. In the original analysis: Later reanalysis found about 80 million unique TCR beta chains, roughly 9.9 million of them shared. Here immunoSEQ multiplex PCR was the method, and the copy in TCRdb shows in-frame clones only, minus some. That table gives V, J and clone size, and the DNA gave D and trimming. The sample yields around 260,000 clones, 80% seen once. Sequencing was carried out using PBMCs. This chain uses TRBV21-1 with TRBJ2-4; TRBD1, as called in the table, went unchecked against the DNA. TRBV21-1 is an annotated pseudogene. The clonotype originates from a girl aged 2 to 9 in good health and CMV-seronegative. The CDR3 loop is CASSKVTLGQADWYRLKNIQYF. The DNA of the CDR3 is TGTGCCAGCAGCAAAGTAACCCTCGGACAGGCTGACTGGTACAGGCTGAAAAACATTCAGTACTTC.